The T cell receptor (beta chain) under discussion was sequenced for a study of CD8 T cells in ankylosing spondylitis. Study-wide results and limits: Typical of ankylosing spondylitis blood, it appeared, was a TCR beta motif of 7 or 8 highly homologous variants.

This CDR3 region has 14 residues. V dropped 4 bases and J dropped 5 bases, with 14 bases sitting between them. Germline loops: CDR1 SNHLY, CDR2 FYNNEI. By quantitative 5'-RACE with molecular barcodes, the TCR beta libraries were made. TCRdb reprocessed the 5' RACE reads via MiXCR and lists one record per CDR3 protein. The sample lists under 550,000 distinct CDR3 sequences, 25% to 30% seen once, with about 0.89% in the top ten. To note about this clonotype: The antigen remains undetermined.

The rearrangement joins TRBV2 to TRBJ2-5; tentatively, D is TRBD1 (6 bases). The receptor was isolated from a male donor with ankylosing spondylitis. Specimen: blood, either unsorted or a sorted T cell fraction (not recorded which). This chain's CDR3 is CASSGAQGPETQYF. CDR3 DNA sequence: TGTGCCAGCAGTGGAGCCCAGGGGCCGGAGACCCAGTACTTC.